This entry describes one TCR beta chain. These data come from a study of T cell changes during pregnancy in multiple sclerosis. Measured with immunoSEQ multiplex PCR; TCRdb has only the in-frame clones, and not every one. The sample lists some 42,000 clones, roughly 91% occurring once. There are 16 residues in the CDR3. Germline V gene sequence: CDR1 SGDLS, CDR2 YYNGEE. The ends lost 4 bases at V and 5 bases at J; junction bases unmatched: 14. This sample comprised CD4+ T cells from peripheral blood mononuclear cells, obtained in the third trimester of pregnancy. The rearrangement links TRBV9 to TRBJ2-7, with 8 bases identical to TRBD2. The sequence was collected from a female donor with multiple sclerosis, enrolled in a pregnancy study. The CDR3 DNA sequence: TGTGCCAGCAGCCCGGGGGGAGGGACTAGTCCTGACGAGCAGTACTTC. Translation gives CASSPGGGTSPDEQYF.